Shown below are 17 T cell receptor beta chains from a single sample sequenced in a study of T cells in Graves' hyperthyroidism and ophthalmopathy. Researchers took RNA transcripts and amplified the TCR beta CDR3 regions from them. Initially, a first-round RT-PCR of the TCR CDR3 employed the HTBI primer set. TCRdb analysed the multiplex PCR reads with MiXCR anew, one entry per CDR3 protein. The table includes over 200,000 distinct CDR3 sequences, about a sixth detected once. The sample was blood. These receptors originate from a man aged 50 to 59 with Graves' hyperthyroidism.

This clonotype has a handful of counts. The V gene is TRBV4-2, the J gene TRBJ2-1; D uncertain. Deletions cut 4 bases from V and 5 bases from J, with 21 bases between. This CDR3 region has 17 residues. Germline CDR1 and CDR2: LGHNA and YNFKEQ. As DNA, the CDR3 is TGTGCCAGCAGCCGTCCGAACGTGGAGTCCCCGAACAATGAGCAGTTCTTC. Protein: CASSRPNVESPNNEQFF.

The chain combines TRBV5-4 with TRBJ2-3, with 12 bases lining up with TRBD2. CDR3 length equals 16 residues. Germline loops: CDR1 SGHNT, CDR2 YYREEE (reference sequence). The V gene end was trimmed by 4 bases and the J gene end by 0 bases; junction bases not matched to a gene: 3. CDR3 loop: CASSRGTSGSTDTQYF. CDR3 bases: TGTGCCAGCAGCCGGGGGACTAGCGGGAGCACAGATACGCAGTATTTT.

At least ten counts were recorded for this clonotype. The chain employs TRBV4-2 and TRBJ1-2; D gene ambiguous. V shed 0 bases and J shed 2 bases, with 10 bases lying between them. Germline CDR1 and CDR2: LGHNA and YNFKEQ. The CDR3 length is 15 residues. CDR3 in amino acids: CASSQDYTGNYGYTF. In DNA, the CDR3 is TGTGCCAGCAGCCAAGATTATACGGGGAACTATGGCTACACCTTC.

V gene TRBV27 combines with J gene TRBJ2-2; no clear D gene. The V end was cut by 4 bases, the J end by 1 base, with 7 bases between. Germline-derived CDR1 and CDR2 are MNHEY and SMNVEV (reference sequence). This CDR3 region has 14 residues. For the CDR3, the DNA is TGTGCCAGCAGTTGGCAGGTGAACACCGGGGAGCTGTTTTTT. Translating gives CASSWQVNTGELFF.

The chain uses TRBV5-1 and TRBJ1-5, with D possibly TRBD1 on 5 matching bases. The germline CDR1 and CDR2 sequences are SGHRS and YFSETQ. Trimming removed 3 bases from V and 7 bases from J, with 11 bases in between. The CDR3 is 13 amino acids. As DNA, the CDR3 is TGCGCCAGCAGCTGGGACGGAGTCCAGCCCCAGCATTTT. Translating it yields CASSWDGVQPQHF.

Many counts were recorded for this clonotype. The chain has TRBV11-1 and TRBJ2-3, with a possible D match to TRBD2 (6 bases). In germline, CDR1 is SGHAT, CDR2 FQDESV (reference sequence). The V end was cut by 4 bases, the J end by 2 bases, with 7 bases between. There are 13 residues in the CDR3. The CDR3 nucleotides are TGTGCCAGCAGCTGGGGGGACACAGATACGCAGTATTTT. Protein product: CASSWGDTDTQYF.

The chain employs TRBV28 and TRBJ1-1; D remains ambiguous. The germline gives CDR1 MDHEN, CDR2 SYDVKM. Trimming removed 1 base at V and 8 bases at J, with 11 bases between. The CDR3 has 13 amino acids. CDR3 DNA sequence: TGTGCCAGCAGTTTATACCGGGGTCCCGAAGCTTTCTTT. It is translated as CASSLYRGPEAFF.

This clonotype was recorded at least ten times. The rearrangement links TRBV25-1 to TRBJ2-5; 10 nucleotides align to TRBD2. V shed 3 bases and J 4 bases; nucleotides not matched to a gene: 5. This CDR3 has 15 amino acids. CDR1 is MGHDK, CDR2 SYGVNS, per germline. Here the CDR3 reads CASSEVKRGGETQYF. CDR3 in DNA: TGTGCCAGCAGTGAGGTTAAGCGGGGGGGAGAGACCCAGTACTTC.

The table lists this clonotype with many counts. This sequence joins TRBV2 and TRBJ1-1; 7 nucleotides line up with TRBD1. V trimming: 2 bases; J trimming: 3 bases; junction bases outside the gene matches: 3. This CDR3 has 14 residues. CDR1 is SNHLY and CDR2 is FYNNEI in the germline V gene. The CDR3 sequence: CASSERDSYTEAFF. The DNA for the CDR3 is TGTGCCAGCAGTGAAAGGGACAGCTACACTGAAGCTTTCTTT.

There are a few counts of this clonotype. The chain couples TRBV20-1 to TRBJ2-3; D remains unclear. V lost 7 bases to trimming and J lost 0 bases, with 14 bases between them. CDR1 is DFQATT, CDR2 SNEGSKA, per germline (reference sequence). The CDR3 has 14 residues. The CDR3 region has the DNA TGCAGTGGTAATGGGCAGACTAGCACAGATACGCAGTATTTT. It is translated as CSGNGQTSTDTQYF.

The table lists this clonotype with many counts. V and J are TRBV6-1 and TRBJ1-1; D remains ambiguous. From germline, CDR1 is MNHNS and CDR2 SASEGT. The V end lost 0 bases, the J end lost 4 bases, and 6 bases lay between the germline ends. This CDR3 spans 13 amino acids. The chain's CDR3 is CASSEAGSTEAFF. In DNA form, the CDR3 reads TGTGCCAGCAGTGAAGCGGGGAGCACTGAAGCTTTCTTT.

At least ten counts were recorded for this clonotype. The chain uses TRBV5-1 and TRBJ2-1, with D possibly matching TRBD1 (5 bases). This CDR3 spans 16 amino acids. CDR1 is SGHRS and CDR2 is YFSETQ in the germline V gene. Trimming stripped 2 bases from V and 3 bases from J, with 15 bases between. CDR3 protein: CASSFLGDRVYNEQFF. The CDR3 DNA reads TGCGCCAGCAGCTTTTTAGGGGATAGGGTCTACAATGAGCAGTTCTTC. Full variable domain (remainder filled in from reference TRBV5-1 and TRBJ2-1): KAGVTQTPRYLIKTRGQQVTLSCSPISGHRSVSWYQQTPGQGLQFLFEYFSETQRNKGNFPGRFSGRQFSNSRSEMNVSTLELGDSALYLCASSFLGDRVYNEQFFGPGTRLTVL.

This clonotype has ten or more counts. The chain uses TRBV7-3 and TRBJ2-3, with a tentative D call TRBD2 (6 bases). Germline assignment: CDR1 SGHTA and CDR2 FQGTGA. Deletions cut 0 bases from V and 4 bases from J, with 14 bases between. This CDR3 has 16 amino acids. DNA of the CDR3: TGTGCCAGCAGCTTAACTGGCGGGGAAGGGGCAGATACGCAGTATTTT. Its translation is CASSLTGGEGADTQYF.

The chain combines TRBV4-2 with TRBJ2-2; D ambiguous. CDR1 and CDR2 from the germline V gene are LGHNA and YNFKEQ. V was trimmed by 1 base and J by 5 bases, leaving 11 bases between them. The CDR3 spans 15 residues. The CDR3 spells CASSQVLDRTGELFF. CDR3 bases: TGTGCCAGCAGCCAAGTCTTGGACCGTACCGGGGAGCTGTTTTTT.

This clonotype was picked up many times. The rearrangement uses TRBV12-3 or TRBV12-4 and TRBJ1-2; D is ambiguous. CDR3 size: 15 residues. Trimming removed 3 bases at V and 4 bases at J, with 15 bases between. The CDR3 sequence is CASSLGRRTVYGYTF. For the CDR3, the DNA is TGTGCCAGCAGTTTGGGCAGGCGAACTGTCTATGGCTACACCTTC.

In regard to this clonotype: A clone one base away is much larger, so this may be a read error. The genes are TRBV6-8 and TRBJ2-3; 9 bases are a match to TRBD2. V shed 10 bases and J 6 bases; nucleotides not matched to a gene: 17. Germline CDR1 is MNHGY and CDR2 is SAAAGT. This CDR3 is built from 16 residues. This CDR3 reads CATKGETSGPVDTQYF. The CDR3 DNA follows: TGTGCCACGAAGGGGGAGACTAGCGGACCTGTGGATACGCAGTATTTT.

In this sample, this clonotype turned up a few times. The chain carries TRBV4-1 and TRBJ2-5; weak D call: TRBD2 (5 bases). The CDR3 totals 13 residues. V dropped 2 bases and J dropped 5 bases, with 9 bases sitting between them. Per germline, CDR1 MGHRA and CDR2 YSYEKL. CDR3 protein: CASSQWQRETQYF. CDR3 bases: TGCGCCAGCAGCCAATGGCAGCGGGAGACCCAGTACTTC.